Below, 32 T cell receptor beta chains from the same sample are listed, as sequenced in a study of vaccination effects on CD4 cells after COVID-19. The data were produced by immunoSEQ multiplex PCR, yet TCRdb's version contains in-frame clones alone and is incomplete. The profile shows around 30,000 clones, 65% to 80% of them singletons. No antigens are known for them. Antigen-specific CD4+ T cells were expanded (with viral peptide pools) by the ViraFEST assay ahead of sequencing. Upon completion of under eleven days in culture, CD4+ T cells were isolated. Between March and December 2020, the person had a SARS-CoV-2 infection that PCR confirmed. The material was CD4+ T cells from PBMCs cultured with HCoV-NL63 spike peptides, obtained before COVID-19 vaccination. The receptors originated from a human donor who had a prior SARS-CoV-2 infection.

This clone was detected only once. The V and J genes are TRBV5-4 and TRBJ2-5, with 7 bases that match TRBD2. The CDR3 has 14 amino acids. V was pared by 0 bases and J by 4 bases, with 3 bases of the junction left unmatched. Germline CDR1 is SGHNT and CDR2 is YYREEE (reference sequence). The CDR3 protein is CASSLGGGGETQYF. DNA for the CDR3: TGTGCCAGCAGCTTGGGGGGGGGTGGAGAGACCCAGTACTTC. Filled out from reference TRBV5-4 and TRBJ2-5, the complete variable domain reads ETGVTQSPTHLIKTRGQQVTLRCSSQSGHNTVSWYQQALGQGPQFIFQYYREEENGRGNFPPRFSGLQFPNYSSELNVNALELDDSALYLCASSLGGGGETQYFGPGTRLLVL.

The chain joins TRBV5-1 to TRBJ1-2; tentatively, D is TRBD1 (5 bases). Trimming shortened V by 4 bases and J by 5 bases, and 15 bases separated the two germline ends. CDR1 is SGHRS and CDR2 is YFSETQ in the germline V gene. CDR3 length: 14 residues. CDR3 in DNA: TGCGCCAGCAGCATCGACCGGGGCCCATATGGCTACACCTTC. Translating gives CASSIDRGPYGYTF.

The gene calls are TRBV5-1 and TRBJ1-1, with 11 bases lining up with TRBD1. The CDR3 is 16 amino acids. CDR1 is SGHRS and CDR2 is YFSETQ in the germline V gene. Trimming at V came to 0 bases and at J to 4 bases, leaving 5 bases not matched to a gene. This chain's CDR3 is CASSLGFGTGGTEAFF. In DNA, the CDR3 is TGCGCCAGCAGCTTGGGGTTCGGGACAGGGGGCACTGAAGCTTTCTTT.

V gene TRBV5-1 combines with J gene TRBJ1-2, with D perhaps matching TRBD1 (5 bases). This CDR3 has 14 amino acids. In germline, CDR1 is SGHRS, CDR2 YFSETQ. The V gene lost 4 bases and the J gene lost 1 base, with 11 bases spanning the gap. The CDR3 is CASSQVGDNYGYTF. CDR3 sequence (DNA): TGCGCCAGCAGCCAGGTGGGGGATAACTATGGCTACACCTTC.

V usage is TRBV5-1 and J usage is TRBJ2-7; 9 bases fit TRBD1. This CDR3 has 14 amino acids. The ends lost 2 bases at V and 3 bases at J; junction bases unmatched: 3. From germline, CDR1 is SGHRS and CDR2 YFSETQ. CDR3 region: CASSLGQGNYEQYF. As DNA, the CDR3 is TGCGCCAGCAGCTTAGGACAGGGGAACTACGAGCAGTACTTC.

The chain carries TRBV7-2 and TRBJ2-7; the match to TRBD2 covers 9 bases. V lost 1 base to trimming and J lost 4 bases; unmatched junction nucleotides: 8. The length of the CDR3 is 16 residues. Germline CDR1 is SGHTA and CDR2 is FQGNSA. CDR3 DNA sequence: TGTGCCAGCAGCTTAGGAGGCGGGGGGGCCTGGTACGAGCAGTACTTC. This sequence encodes CASSLGGGGAWYEQYF.

The chain combines TRBV7-2 with TRBJ2-7; perhaps TRBD2 as D (7 bases). V lost 4 bases, J lost 1 base, and 17 bases lay in between. Germline V lookup: CDR1 SGHTA, CDR2 FQGNSA. This CDR3 spans 16 amino acids. CDR3 in amino acids: CASSWGRGRLSYEQYF. Here the CDR3 DNA reads TGTGCCAGCAGCTGGGGGCGGGGGAGACTTTCCTACGAGCAGTACTTC.

J is TRBJ1-4 and V is TRBV5-6; 10 nucleotides align to TRBD1. Germline CDR1 SGHDT, CDR2 YYEEEE. Trimming at V came to 8 bases and at J to 7 bases, leaving 8 bases not matched to a gene. The CDR3 totals 14 residues. In DNA, the CDR3 is TGTGCCAGTAGACGACAGGGGGCGGGTGAAAAACTGTTTTTT. Translated: CASRRQGAGEKLFF.

A few counts support this clone. The chain couples TRBV5-1 to TRBJ1-6; TRBD1 is a possible D gene (5 bases). This CDR3 is 16 amino acids long. Germline V gene data show CDR1 as SGHRS and CDR2 as YFSETQ. The V and J ends lost 2 bases and 4 bases respectively, with 13 bases between them. The CDR3 protein is CASSLDSPGYNSPLHF. DNA of the CDR3: TGCGCCAGCAGCTTAGACAGTCCCGGTTATAATTCACCCCTCCACTTT.

This clone is a singleton in its sample. V usage is TRBV24-1 and J usage is TRBJ2-3; 7 nucleotides agree with TRBD2. CDR1 and CDR2 from the germline V gene are KGHDR and SFDVKD. This CDR3 has 14 residues. V dropped 5 bases and J dropped 4; count of bases not matched to a gene: 5. Here the CDR3 reads CATSAGGGADTQYF. CDR3 coding DNA: TGTGCCACCAGTGCCGGGGGAGGGGCAGATACGCAGTATTTT.

Here the CDR3 DNA reads TGCGCCAGCAGCCACCCTGACACAGATACGCAGTATTTT. As protein: CASSHPDTDTQYF. This chain links TRBV4-1 with TRBJ2-3; D gene unclear. The ends were cut back, 3 bases at V and 2 bases at J, with 6 bases in the middle. The CDR3 runs 13 residues. CDR1 and CDR2 (germline): MGHRA, YSYEKL.

The chain is built from TRBV5-6 and TRBJ2-2, with TRBD1 identical over 7 bases. The CDR3 spans 15 residues. CDR1 is SGHDT and CDR2 is YYEEEE in the germline V gene. V lost 4 bases to trimming and J lost 6 bases; unmatched junction nucleotides: 9. The DNA for the CDR3 is TGTGCCAGCAGCCCCACGACAGGGTGGTCCGGGGAGCTGTTTTTT. Translated, it gives CASSPTTGWSGELFF. Based on the CDR3 plus reference TRBV5-6 and TRBJ2-2, the full variable domain is DAGVTQSPTHLIKTRGQQVTLRCSPKSGHDTVSWYQQALGQGPQFIFQYYEEEERQRGNFPDRFSGHQFPNYSSELNVNALLLGDSALYLCASSPTTGWSGELFFGEGSRLTVL.

This clone is labeled as medium-sized. V and J are TRBV5-1 and TRBJ2-7; D is unclear. The CDR3 loop spans 14 amino acids. In germline, CDR1 is SGHRS, CDR2 YFSETQ. The ends were cut back, 2 bases at V and 2 bases at J, with 11 bases in the middle. The DNA of the CDR3 is TGCGCCAGCAGCTTCTCTGCAGCTACCTACGAGCAGTACTTC. It specifies CASSFSAATYEQYF.

Only one count was recorded for this clone. The chain carries TRBV6-1 and TRBJ1-1; TRBD1 might be the D (5 bases). Trimming removed 1 base at V and 1 base at J, with 7 bases between. There are 14 residues in the CDR3. Looked up from germline, CDR1 is MNHNS and CDR2 is SASEGT. The CDR3 protein is CASSEVGGNTEAFF. Written as DNA, the CDR3 is TGTGCCAGCAGTGAAGTGGGGGGGAACACTGAAGCTTTCTTT.

The chain joins TRBV9 to TRBJ2-5; maybe TRBD1 (5 bases). The CDR3 is 15 amino acids. The V gene lost 0 bases and the J gene lost 4 bases, with 13 bases spanning the gap. Germline V gene lookup returns CDR1 SGDLS and CDR2 YYNGEE. The CDR3 here is CASSVGQGLRETQYF. In DNA form, the CDR3 reads TGTGCCAGCAGCGTAGGCCAGGGTCTTAGAGAGACCCAGTACTTC.

This chain joins TRBV5-4 and TRBJ2-7; perhaps TRBD1 as D (5 bases). The CDR3 runs to 14 residues. V lost 3 bases and J lost 5, with 15 bases in between. CDR1 is SGHNT, CDR2 YYREEE, per germline (reference sequence). CDR3 residues: CASSYTQGADEQYF. DNA for the CDR3: TGTGCCAGCAGCTACACGCAGGGTGCCGACGAGCAGTACTTC.

Only one count was recorded for this clone. This chain uses TRBV27 with TRBJ2-6; TRBD1 aligns across 7 bases. Looked up from germline, CDR1 is MNHEY and CDR2 is SMNVEV (reference sequence). The CDR3 runs to 15 residues. The V gene end was trimmed by 6 bases and the J gene end by 2 bases; junction bases not matched to a gene: 4. The CDR3 nucleotides are TGTGCCAGCAGAACCCAGGGGGCTGGGGCCAACGTCCTGACTTTC. This sequence encodes CASRTQGAGANVLTF.

The rearrangement joins TRBV5-4 to TRBJ2-4; 7 nucleotides line up with TRBD1. This CDR3 comprises 15 residues. The V gene's germline CDR1 is SGHNT and CDR2 YYREEE (reference sequence). The ends lost 4 bases at V and 6 bases at J; junction bases unmatched: 10. This chain's CDR3 is CASSRDSGSTNIQYF. In DNA form, the CDR3 reads TGTGCCAGCAGCAGGGACAGCGGATCTACAAACATTCAGTACTTC.

The chain couples TRBV2 to TRBJ2-5; weak D call: TRBD1 (7 bases). Looked up from germline, CDR1 is SNHLY and CDR2 is FYNNEI. V lost 6 bases to trimming and J lost 1 base, with 18 bases between them. The CDR3 runs to 16 residues. CDR3 sequence: CASSPQGGGVQETQYF. The CDR3 DNA follows: TGTGCCAGCAGCCCCCAGGGGGGTGGCGTCCAAGAGACCCAGTACTTC.

CDR3 nucleotides: TGTGCCAGCAGATTGGGGGGGGCCGGAAACACCATATATTTT. It encodes CASRLGGAGNTIYF. J is TRBJ1-3 and V is TRBV7-2; D may be TRBD1 (6 bases). Trimming took 6 bases from V and 4 from J, leaving 13 bases between them. The CDR3 length is 14 residues. The germline CDR1 and CDR2 sequences are SGHTA and FQGNSA.

This clone was observed a single time. This chain links TRBV7-9 with TRBJ2-3; 8 bases line up with TRBD2. Trimming at V came to 4 bases and at J to 3 bases, leaving 6 bases not matched to a gene. Germline assignment: CDR1 SEHNR and CDR2 FQNEAQ (reference sequence). CDR3 length: 15 residues. The CDR3 is CASSWSGRTTDTQYF. In DNA, the CDR3 is TGTGCCAGCAGCTGGAGCGGGAGAACGACAGATACGCAGTATTTT.

The rearrangement uses TRBV24-1 and TRBJ2-1; D gene unclear. This CDR3 contains 12 residues. The V gene lost 7 bases and the J gene lost 12 bases, with 15 bases spanning the gap. Germline V gives CDR1 KGHDR, CDR2 SFDVKD. CDR3 sequence (DNA): TGTGCCACCAGCACTGATTTTCCGGGGCAGTTCTTC. Translated, it gives CATSTDFPGQFF.

The chain combines TRBV5-1 with TRBJ2-1; 8 positions agree with TRBD1. Per germline, CDR1 SGHRS and CDR2 YFSETQ. V dropped 0 bases and J dropped 1; count of bases not matched to a gene: 9. This CDR3 comprises 18 residues. CDR3 in DNA: TGCGCCAGCAGCTTGGCCGGACAGGGAACCGGATCCTACAATGAGCAGTTCTTC. Encoded protein: CASSLAGQGTGSYNEQFF.

V gene TRBV19 combines with J gene TRBJ1-5, with D unresolved. Trimming took 3 bases from V and 0 from J, leaving 9 bases between them. The CDR3 spans 15 residues. Germline CDR1 LNHDA, CDR2 SQIVND (reference sequence). The CDR3 is CASSMYSYSNQPQHF. Here the CDR3 DNA reads TGTGCCAGTAGTATGTACAGCTATAGCAATCAGCCCCAGCATTTT. The full variable domain, rest sourced from reference TRBV19 and TRBJ1-5, is DGGITQSPKYLFRKEGQNVTLSCEQNLNHDAMYWYRQDPGQGLRLIYYSQIVNDFQKGDIAEGYSVSREKKESFPLTVTSAQKNPTAFYLCASSMYSYSNQPQHFGDGTRLSIL.

The rearrangement joins TRBV25-1 to TRBJ2-5, with 8 bases aligning to TRBD2. CDR3 length: 16 residues. V lost 4 bases and J lost 0; bases outside the gene matches: 7. Looked up from germline, CDR1 is MGHDK and CDR2 is SYGVNS. The CDR3: CASSGGLAGNQETQYF. DNA of the CDR3: TGTGCCAGCAGTGGGGGTTTAGCGGGGAACCAAGAGACCCAGTACTTC.

The J gene is TRBJ2-3, the V gene TRBV7-8, with 11 bases fitting TRBD2. The CDR3 extends over 18 amino acids. Trimming removed 3 bases from V and 0 bases from J; junction bases left unmatched: 8. Germline V gene data show CDR1 as SGHVS and CDR2 as FQNEAQ. Here the CDR3 reads CASSLKGLAVRSTDTQYF. CDR3 DNA: TGTGCCAGCAGCTTGAAGGGACTAGCGGTCCGTAGCACAGATACGCAGTATTTT.

The chain employs TRBV10-3 and TRBJ1-2, with 12 bases identical to TRBD1. Germline loops: CDR1 ENHRY, CDR2 SYGVKD. After removal of 6 bases from V and 8 bases from J, the junction contained 4 bases not matched to a gene. The CDR3 is made up of 13 amino acids. The CDR3 DNA reads as TGTGCCATCAGCGGGACAGGGGGCCGGGGCTACACCTTC. Protein sequence: CAISGTGGRGYTF.

This clone showed up just a few times. The J gene is TRBJ2-3, the V gene TRBV5-4; D remains unclear. V was pared by 1 base and J by 6 bases, with 3 bases between. Germline V gene sequence: CDR1 SGHNT, CDR2 YYREEE (reference sequence). The CDR3 has 11 residues. CDR3: CASSLWDTQYF. In nucleotides, the CDR3 is TGTGCCAGCAGCTTGTGGGATACGCAGTATTTT.

This chain uses TRBV9 with TRBJ2-1, with a tentative D call TRBD2 (5 bases). The V gene lost 2 bases and the J gene lost 9 bases, with 18 bases spanning the gap. CDR1 SGDLS and CDR2 YYNGEE come from the germline V gene. The CDR3 sequence is 15 residues long. CDR3 loop: CASSVFDSGYVEQFF. The CDR3 bases are TGTGCCAGCAGCGTGTTTGACTCGGGATATGTTGAGCAGTTCTTC. Together with reference TRBV9 and TRBJ2-1, the CDR3 gives the full variable domain: DSGVTQTPKHLITATGQRVTLRCSPRSGDLSVYWYQQSLDQGLQFLIQYYNGEERAKGNILERFSAQQFPDLHSELNLSSLELGDSALYFCASSVFDSGYVEQFFGPGTRLTVL.

The rearrangement uses TRBV5-4 and TRBJ2-1; TRBD2 matches at 12 bases. The junction had 5 bases not matched to a gene; V was cut back by 3 bases and J by 4 bases. The CDR3 contains 16 residues. Germline-derived CDR1 and CDR2 are SGHNT and YYREEE (reference sequence). CDR3 region: CASSYPSGRAYNEQFF. The CDR3 coding sequence is TGTGCCAGCAGCTACCCTAGCGGGAGGGCTTACAATGAGCAGTTCTTC.

V gene TRBV6-5 combines with J gene TRBJ2-1; the match to TRBD2 covers 13 bases. This CDR3 has 15 amino acids. Trimming cost V 6 bases and J 4 bases; bases outside gene matches: 3. CDR1 MNHEY and CDR2 SVGAGI come from the germline V gene. The chain's CDR3 is CASRSGLAGYNEQFF. CDR3 sequence (DNA): TGTGCCAGCAGGTCGGGACTAGCGGGGTACAATGAGCAGTTCTTC.

This chain connects TRBV20-1 to TRBJ2-7; D ambiguous. V was pared by 3 bases and J by 4 bases, with 13 bases between. Germline V gene lookup returns CDR1 DFQATT and CDR2 SNEGSKA (reference sequence). This CDR3 has 13 residues. DNA of the CDR3: TGCAGTGCTAGTCCGACTTACGGGTACGAGCAGTACTTC. Protein sequence: CSASPTYGYEQYF.